This TCR beta chain was recorded in a study of cytomegalovirus exposure and HLA in healthy donors. Trimming left V 0 bases short and J 6 bases short, with 17 bases between. Germline CDR1 reads MGHDK; CDR2 reads SYGVNS. The CDR3 extends over 16 amino acids. Clones were sequenced by immunoSEQ multiplex PCR, and TCRdb holds only the in-frame ones, with some missing. This table holds more than 95,000 clones, approximately 90% found once. The donors formed part of the approximately 130-subject validation cohort, distinct from the roughly 660-subject first cohort. The count of this clone is one. Sequencing was done on a sample of PBMCs. The source of this sequence is a woman between 18 and 30 years old in good health and CMV-seronegative. The V and J genes are TRBV25-1 and TRBJ1-2; weak D call: TRBD1 (6 bases). The CDR3 sequence is CASSEYRAGVSDGYTF. CDR3 nucleotides: TGTGCCAGCAGTGAATATAGGGCAGGGGTATCGGATGGCTACACCTTC.